This paragraph covers one TCR beta chain sequence. As yet, its antigen is unknown. Method: immunoSEQ multiplex PCR; TCRdb's copy keeps in-frame clones and lacks some. Of some 180,000 clones in the sample, more than 90% were seen once. This entry is derived from a study of T cell responses to AZD1222 COVID-19 vaccine. Study findings and constraints: Donors, mostly white British, included more females; clonal diversity was possibly underestimated. Spike-wide vaccine-associated CD4 TCRs dominated at 160-218 and 743-854. Baseline serology detected seropositivity in only 5 or 6 AZD1222 recipients. Unmutated variant regions reportedly attract nearly half of all spike-specific TCRs.

Germline-derived CDR1 and CDR2 are SGHRS and YFSETQ. Trimming pared 2 bases from V and 4 bases from J, leaving 15 bases between. This CDR3 region has 15 residues. The sample in question was peripheral blood, obtained on day 0 of AZD1222 vaccination. The chain uses TRBV5-1 and TRBJ2-5; maybe TRBD1 (5 bases). This receptor was identified in an adult in good health. This chain's CDR3 is CASSLSGISRETQYF. CDR3 DNA: TGCGCCAGCAGCTTATCAGGGATAAGCCGAGAGACCCAGTACTTC. Supplemented by reference TRBV5-1 and TRBJ2-5, the full variable domain reads KAGVTQTPRYLIKTRGQQVTLSCSPISGHRSVSWYQQTPGQGLQFLFEYFSETQRNKGNFPGRFSGRQFSNSRSEMNVSTLELGDSALYLCASSLSGISRETQYFGPGTRLLVL.